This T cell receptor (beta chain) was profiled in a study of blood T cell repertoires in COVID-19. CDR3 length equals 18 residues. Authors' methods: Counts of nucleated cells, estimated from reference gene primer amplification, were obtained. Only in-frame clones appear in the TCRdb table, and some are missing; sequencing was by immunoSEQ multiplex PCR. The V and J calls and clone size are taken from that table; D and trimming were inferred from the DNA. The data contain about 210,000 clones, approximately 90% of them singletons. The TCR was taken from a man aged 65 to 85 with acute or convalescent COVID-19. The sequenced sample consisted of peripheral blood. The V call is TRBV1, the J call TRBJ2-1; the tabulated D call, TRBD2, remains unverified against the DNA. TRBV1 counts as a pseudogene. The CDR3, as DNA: TGCACCAGCAGCCAAACTTTACCGGGACTAGCGGGATACAATGAGCAGTTCTTC. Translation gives CTSSQTLPGLAGYNEQFF.